This T cell receptor beta chain was sequenced during a study of Ad26.COV2.S vaccination and SARS-CoV-2 variants. The overall study: The donor was enrolled in the Ad26.COV2.S arm of the COV1001 trial. Each vaccinee took Ad26.COV2.S intramuscularly, once or twice 56 days apart.

Points on this clone: Its matching antigen is unknown.

General study points: It was vaccine recipients, not placebo recipients, who had the higher spike-specific TCR breadth. Whether participants received vaccine or placebo, their non-spike TCR breadth was similar.

Libraries were prepared by immunoSEQ multiplex PCR; TCRdb keeps only in-frame clonotypes and omits some of them. The sample yields approximately 420,000 clones, 70% to 90% seen once. Treatment reported: over 15 received Ad26.COV2.S at low or high dose, single or two shots; 5 received placebo; per-sample allocation not given. Vaccine and placebo recipients were sampled on day 63 after the first injection. Here the sequenced sample was peripheral blood, taken in a trial of Ad26.COV2.S vaccine versus placebo. This TCR derives from a person between 18 and 65 years old who received the Ad26.COV2.S COVID-19 vaccine or a placebo.

CDR3 sequence reads: CASAGTWGADTQYF. The CDR3 nucleotides are TGTGCCAGCGCCGGGACGTGGGGGGCAGATACGCAGTATTTT. The V and J genes are TRBV9 and TRBJ2-3; the D gene is possibly TRBD2 (6 bases). This CDR3 spans 14 amino acids. Trimming took 7 bases from V and 4 from J, leaving 16 bases between them. The V gene's germline CDR1 is SGDLS and CDR2 YYNGEE.